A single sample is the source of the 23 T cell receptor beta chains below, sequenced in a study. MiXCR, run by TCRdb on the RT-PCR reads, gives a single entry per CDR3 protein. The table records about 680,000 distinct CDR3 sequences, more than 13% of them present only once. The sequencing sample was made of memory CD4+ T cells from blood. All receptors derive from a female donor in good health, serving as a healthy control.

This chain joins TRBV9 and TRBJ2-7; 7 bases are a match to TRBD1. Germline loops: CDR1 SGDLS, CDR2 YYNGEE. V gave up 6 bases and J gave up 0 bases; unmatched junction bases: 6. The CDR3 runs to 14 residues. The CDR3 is CASTTGADSYEQYF. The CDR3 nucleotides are TGTGCCAGCACCACAGGGGCCGACTCCTACGAGCAGTACTTC.

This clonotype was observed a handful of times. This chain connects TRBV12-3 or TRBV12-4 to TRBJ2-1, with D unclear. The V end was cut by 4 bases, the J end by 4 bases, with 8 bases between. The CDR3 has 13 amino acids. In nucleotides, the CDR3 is TGTGCCAGCAGTTGGGCTCGGTACAATGAGCAGTTCTTC. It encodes CASSWARYNEQFF.

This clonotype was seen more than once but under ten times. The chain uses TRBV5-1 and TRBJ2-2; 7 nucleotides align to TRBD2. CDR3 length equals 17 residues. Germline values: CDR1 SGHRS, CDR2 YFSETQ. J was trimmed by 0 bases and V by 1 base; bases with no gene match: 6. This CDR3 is CASSLLAGPTNTGELFF. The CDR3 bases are TGCGCCAGCAGCTTGTTAGCGGGTCCGACGAACACCGGGGAGCTGTTTTTT.

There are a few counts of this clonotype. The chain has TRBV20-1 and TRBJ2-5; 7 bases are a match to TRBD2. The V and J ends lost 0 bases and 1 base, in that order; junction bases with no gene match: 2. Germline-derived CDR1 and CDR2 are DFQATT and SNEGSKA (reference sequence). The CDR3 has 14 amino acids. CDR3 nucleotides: TGCAGTGCTAGAGATGGCGGGGGCCAAGAGACCCAGTACTTC. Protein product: CSARDGGGQETQYF.

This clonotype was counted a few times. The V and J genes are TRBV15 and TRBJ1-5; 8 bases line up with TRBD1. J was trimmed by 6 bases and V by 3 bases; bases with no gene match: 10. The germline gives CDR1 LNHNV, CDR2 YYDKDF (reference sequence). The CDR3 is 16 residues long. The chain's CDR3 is CATSRRPGQAIQPQHF. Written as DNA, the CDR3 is TGTGCCACCAGCAGGCGGCCGGGACAGGCAATTCAGCCCCAGCATTTT.

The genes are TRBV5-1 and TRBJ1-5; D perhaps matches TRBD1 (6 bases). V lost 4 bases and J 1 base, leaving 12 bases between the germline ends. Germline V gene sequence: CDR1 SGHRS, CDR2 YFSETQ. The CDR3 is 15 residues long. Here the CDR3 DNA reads TGCGCCAGCAGCGAGGGGGGCGCCAGCAATCAGCCCCAGCATTTT. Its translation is CASSEGGASNQPQHF.

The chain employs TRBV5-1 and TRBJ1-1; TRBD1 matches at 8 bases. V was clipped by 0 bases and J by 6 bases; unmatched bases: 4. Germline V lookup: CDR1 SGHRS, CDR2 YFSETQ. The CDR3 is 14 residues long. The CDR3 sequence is CASSLGTQGAEAFF. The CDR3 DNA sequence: TGCGCCAGCAGCTTGGGGACACAGGGGGCTGAAGCTTTCTTT. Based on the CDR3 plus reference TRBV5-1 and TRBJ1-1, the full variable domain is KAGVTQTPRYLIKTRGQQVTLSCSPISGHRSVSWYQQTPGQGLQFLFEYFSETQRNKGNFPGRFSGRQFSNSRSEMNVSTLELGDSALYLCASSLGTQGAEAFFGQGTRLTVV.

This chain's CDR3 is CASSGREGGGYTF. CDR3 DNA sequence: TGTGCCAGCAGTGGACGTGAGGGTGGGGGCTACACCTTC. The rearrangement links TRBV6-6 to TRBJ1-2; no clear D gene. CDR1 and CDR2 (germline): MNHNY, SVGAGI (reference sequence). CDR3 length: 13 amino acids. V was trimmed by 5 bases and J by 8 bases, leaving 15 bases between them.

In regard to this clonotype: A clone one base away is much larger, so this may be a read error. The CDR3 DNA follows: TGCAGTGCTAGAGAAGATCCAGGATCGGCTCGAGGCTACACCTTC. Protein sequence: CSAREDPGSARGYTF. The chain employs TRBV20-1 and TRBJ1-2; D is undetermined. V lost 0 bases and J lost 8, with 19 bases in between. The CDR3 is 15 amino acids. The germline V gene encodes CDR1 DFQATT and CDR2 SNEGSKA (reference sequence).

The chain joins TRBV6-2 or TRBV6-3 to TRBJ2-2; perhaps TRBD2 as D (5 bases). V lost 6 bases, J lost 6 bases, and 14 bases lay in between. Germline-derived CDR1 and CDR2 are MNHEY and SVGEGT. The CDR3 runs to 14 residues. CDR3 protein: CASRGLSQPGELFF. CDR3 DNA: TGTGCCAGCAGAGGACTTTCCCAACCCGGGGAGCTGTTTTTT.

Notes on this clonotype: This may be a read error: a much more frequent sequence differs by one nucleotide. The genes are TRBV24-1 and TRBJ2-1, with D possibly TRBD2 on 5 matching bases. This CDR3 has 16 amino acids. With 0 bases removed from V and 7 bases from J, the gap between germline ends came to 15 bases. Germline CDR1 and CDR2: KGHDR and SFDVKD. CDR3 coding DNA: TGTGCCACCAGTGATTTGCGGGCAAGGGAGAGGAATGAGCAGTTCTTC. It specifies CATSDLRARERNEQFF.

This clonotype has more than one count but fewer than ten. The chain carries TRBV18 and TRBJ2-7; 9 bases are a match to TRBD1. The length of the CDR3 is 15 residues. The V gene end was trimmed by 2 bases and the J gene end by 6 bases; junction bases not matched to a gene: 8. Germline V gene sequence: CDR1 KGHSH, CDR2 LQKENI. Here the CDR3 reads CASSPARDRVSEQYF. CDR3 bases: TGTGCCAGCTCACCAGCCCGGGACAGGGTCTCCGAGCAGTACTTC.

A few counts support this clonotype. CDR3 nucleotides: TGCAGCGTTGGCCGAAGGGAGCGCGGGAGAACTCAAGAGACCCAGTACTTC. Translated, it gives CSVGRRERGRTQETQYF. This chain connects TRBV29-1 to TRBJ2-5; TRBD2 aligns across 7 bases. V lost 4 bases and J lost 2; bases outside the gene matches: 16. Germline assignment: CDR1 SQVTM and CDR2 ANQGSEA. The CDR3 is 17 residues long.

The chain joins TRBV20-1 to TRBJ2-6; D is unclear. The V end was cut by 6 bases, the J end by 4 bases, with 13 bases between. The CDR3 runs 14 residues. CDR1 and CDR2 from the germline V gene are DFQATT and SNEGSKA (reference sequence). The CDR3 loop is CSAMSRNGANVLTF. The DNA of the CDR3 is TGCAGTGCCATGTCTAGGAACGGGGCCAACGTCCTGACTTTC.

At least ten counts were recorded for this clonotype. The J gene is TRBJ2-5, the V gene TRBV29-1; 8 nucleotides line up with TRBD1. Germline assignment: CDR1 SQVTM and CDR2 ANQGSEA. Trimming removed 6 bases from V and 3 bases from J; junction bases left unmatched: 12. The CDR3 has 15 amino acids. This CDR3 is CSVNRGSGEKETQYF. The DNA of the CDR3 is TGCAGCGTCAACAGGGGGAGTGGAGAAAAAGAGACCCAGTACTTC.

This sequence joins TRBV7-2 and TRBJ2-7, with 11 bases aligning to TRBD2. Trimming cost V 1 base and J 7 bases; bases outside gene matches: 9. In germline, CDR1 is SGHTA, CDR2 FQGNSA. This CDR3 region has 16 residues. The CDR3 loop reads CASSLGGSGGAREQYF. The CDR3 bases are TGTGCCAGCAGCTTAGGAGGTAGCGGGGGGGCCCGTGAGCAGTACTTC.

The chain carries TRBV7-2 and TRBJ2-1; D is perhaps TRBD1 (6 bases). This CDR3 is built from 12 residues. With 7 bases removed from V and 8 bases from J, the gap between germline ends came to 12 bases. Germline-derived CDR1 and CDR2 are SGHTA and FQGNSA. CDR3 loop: CASNLGHYEQFF. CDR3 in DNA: TGTGCCAGCAACTTGGGACATTATGAGCAGTTCTTC. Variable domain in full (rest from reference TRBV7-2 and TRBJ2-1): GAGVSQSPSNKVTEKGKDVELRCDPISGHTALYWYRQSLGQGLEFLIYFQGNSAPDKSGLPSDRFSAERTGGSVSTLTIQRTQQEDSAVYLCASNLGHYEQFFGPGTRLTVL.

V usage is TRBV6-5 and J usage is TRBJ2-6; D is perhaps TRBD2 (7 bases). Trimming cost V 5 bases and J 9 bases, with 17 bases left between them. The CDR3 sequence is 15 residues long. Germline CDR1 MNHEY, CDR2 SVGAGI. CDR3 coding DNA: TGTGCCAGCAGTGAACAGGGTGGGGAGGGCAACGTCCTGACTTTC. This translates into CASSEQGGEGNVLTF.

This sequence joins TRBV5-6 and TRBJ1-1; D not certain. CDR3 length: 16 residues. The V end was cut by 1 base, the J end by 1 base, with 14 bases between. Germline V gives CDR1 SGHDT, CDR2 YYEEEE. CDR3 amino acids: CASSLSGRPGNTEAFF. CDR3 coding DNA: TGTGCCAGCAGCTTGAGCGGCAGGCCTGGGAACACTGAAGCTTTCTTT.

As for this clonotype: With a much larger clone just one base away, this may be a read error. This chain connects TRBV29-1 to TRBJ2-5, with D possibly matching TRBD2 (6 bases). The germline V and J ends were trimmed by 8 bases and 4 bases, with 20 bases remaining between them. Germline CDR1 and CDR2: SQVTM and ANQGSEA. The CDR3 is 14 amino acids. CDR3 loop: CSTFPLANRETQYF. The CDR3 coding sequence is TGCAGCACTTTCCCACTAGCCAATCGAGAGACCCAGTACTTC.

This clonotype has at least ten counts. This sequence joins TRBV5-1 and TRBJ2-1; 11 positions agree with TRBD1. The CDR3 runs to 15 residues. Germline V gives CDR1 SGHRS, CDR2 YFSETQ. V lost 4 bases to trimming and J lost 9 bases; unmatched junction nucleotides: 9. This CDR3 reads CASSRTGGTPSEQFF. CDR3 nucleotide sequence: TGCGCCAGCAGCAGGACAGGGGGCACCCCCTCTGAGCAGTTCTTC.

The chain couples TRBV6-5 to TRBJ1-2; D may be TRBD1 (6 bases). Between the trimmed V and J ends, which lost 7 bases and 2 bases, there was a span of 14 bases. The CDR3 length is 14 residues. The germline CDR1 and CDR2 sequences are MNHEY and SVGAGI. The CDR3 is CASTFGGLNYGYTF. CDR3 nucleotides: TGTGCCAGCACCTTCGGGGGCTTGAACTATGGCTACACCTTC.

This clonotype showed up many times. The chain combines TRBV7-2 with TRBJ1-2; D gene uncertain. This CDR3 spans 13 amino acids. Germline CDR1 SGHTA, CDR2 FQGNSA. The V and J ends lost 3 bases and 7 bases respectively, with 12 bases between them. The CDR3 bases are TGTGCCAGCAGCTTTACGACGGGTGGTGGCTACACCTTC. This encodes CASSFTTGGGYTF. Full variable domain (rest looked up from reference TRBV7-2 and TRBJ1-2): GAGVSQSPSNKVTEKGKDVELRCDPISGHTALYWYRQSLGQGLEFLIYFQGNSAPDKSGLPSDRFSAERTGGSVSTLTIQRTQQEDSAVYLCASSFTTGGGYTFGSGTRLTVV.